This entry features one TCR beta chain sequence. This sample is drawn from a study of blood T cell repertoires in COVID-19. Germline lookup yields CDR1 MDHEN and CDR2 SYDVKM. Trimming removed 5 bases from V and 1 base from J; junction bases left unmatched: 8. CDR3 length: 16 amino acids. Produced via immunoSEQ multiplex PCR; TCRdb's table is partial and in-frame only. This sample has tens of thousands of clones, with 85% to 95% found just once. The clonotype originates from a human donor in a cohort sampled during active COVID-19. The specimen was peripheral blood. The rearrangement joins TRBV28 to TRBJ2-5, with 9 bases identical to TRBD1. This CDR3 reads CASSPPGQGTQETQYF. CDR3 nucleotide sequence: TGTGCCAGCAGTCCCCCGGGACAGGGCACCCAAGAGACCCAGTACTTC.